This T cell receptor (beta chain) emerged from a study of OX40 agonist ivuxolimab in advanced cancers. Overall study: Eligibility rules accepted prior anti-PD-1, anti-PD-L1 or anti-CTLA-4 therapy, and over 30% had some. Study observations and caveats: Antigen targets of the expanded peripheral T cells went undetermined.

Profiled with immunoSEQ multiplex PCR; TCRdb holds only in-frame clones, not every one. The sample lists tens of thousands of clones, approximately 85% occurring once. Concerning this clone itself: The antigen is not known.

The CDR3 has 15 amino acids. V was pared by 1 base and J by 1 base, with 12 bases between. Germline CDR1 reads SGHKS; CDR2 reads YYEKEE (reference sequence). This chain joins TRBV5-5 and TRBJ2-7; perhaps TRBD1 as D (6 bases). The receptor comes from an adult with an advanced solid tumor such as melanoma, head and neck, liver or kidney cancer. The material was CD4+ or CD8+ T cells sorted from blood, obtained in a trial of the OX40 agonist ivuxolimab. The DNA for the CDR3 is TGTGCCAGCAGCTTGATCCCAGGGGAGTCCTACGAGCAGTACTTC. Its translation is CASSLIPGESYEQYF.